The 3 T cell receptor beta chains listed next were all sequenced from one sample in a study of blood T cell repertoires in COVID-19. Profiling relied on immunoSEQ multiplex PCR, and the TCRdb table lists in-frame clones only, not all of them. The sample yields 210,000 or so clones, 80% to 90% seen once. Input material: PBMCs or T cells enriched from blood (not recorded which). These receptors all come from a woman in her fifties or sixties who had been exposed to COVID-19.

The chain recombines TRBV12-3 or TRBV12-4 with TRBJ2-5, with 9 nucleotides matching TRBD2. Trimming cost V 8 bases and J 5 bases; bases outside gene matches: 6. The CDR3 sequence is 13 residues long. The CDR3 DNA follows: TGTGCCAGCGCGGGGGGGCCGGCTGAGACCCAGTACTTC. Translated: CASAGGPAETQYF.

V usage is TRBV4-2 and J usage is TRBJ1-2; TRBD1 aligns across 7 bases. V shed 3 bases and J 8 bases; nucleotides not matched to a gene: 15. CDR3 length: 16 residues. Germline values: CDR1 LGHNA, CDR2 YNFKEQ. Here the CDR3 reads CASSQGMTSSGGGYTF. The CDR3 DNA reads TGTGCCAGCAGCCAGGGTATGACCTCGTCAGGGGGAGGCTACACCTTC.

This clone was observed a handful of times. V is TRBV28 and J is TRBJ1-2, with 7 bases identical to TRBD1. J gave up 4 bases and V 4 bases, and 3 bases lay outside the gene matches. This CDR3 spans 13 amino acids. Germline V CDR1 and CDR2: MDHEN, SYDVKM. This CDR3 is CASSYGQAYGYTF. Written as DNA, the CDR3 is TGTGCCAGCAGTTATGGACAGGCCTATGGCTACACCTTC.